These 10 T cell receptor beta chains were all obtained from the same sample, sequenced in a study of blood T cell repertoires in COVID-19 (dated by TCRdb to about 2020). To prepare the library, the immunoSEQ multiplex PCR assay was applied. Imported from immuneACCESS, the table was reduced by TCRdb to in-frame sequences with V and J called. These copies leave out some clones; in studies compared against another copy, an unresolved V gene accounts for under half, and the cause of the remainder is not known. The sample records 200,000 or so clones, approximately 82% of which are singletons. Approximately 7.2% of the sample is taken by the ten largest. Sample: peripheral blood. These receptor sequences come from a human donor with acute or convalescent COVID-19. The donor label of this sample is uncertain.

A single count supports this clone. The gene calls are TRBV28 and TRBJ1-4; D gene ambiguous. The CDR3 is made up of 14 amino acids. Germline values: CDR1 MDHEN, CDR2 SYDVKM. Trimming pared 4 bases from V and 0 bases from J, leaving 6 bases between. CDR3 residues: CASSSLATNEKLFF. In DNA form, the CDR3 reads TGTGCCAGCAGTTCCCTAGCAACTAATGAAAAACTGTTTTTT.

CDR3 residues: CASSQSPRGDGTGELFF. The CDR3 DNA reads as TGTGCCAGCAGCCAAAGCCCCAGGGGCGATGGAACCGGGGAGCTGTTTTTT. The chain has TRBV7-7 and TRBJ2-2, with a possible D match to TRBD1 (6 bases). This CDR3 has 17 residues. The V end was cut by 5 bases, the J end by 5 bases, with 21 bases between. Germline V CDR1 and CDR2: SSHAT, FNYEAQ (reference sequence). Full variable domain (remainder filled in from reference TRBV7-7 and TRBJ2-2): GAGVSQSPRYKVTKRGQDVTLRCDPISSHATLYWYQQALGQGPEFLTYFNYEAQPDKSGLPSDRFSAERPEGSISTLTIQRTEQRDSAMYRCASSQSPRGDGTGELFFGEGSRLTVL.

J is TRBJ1-1 and V is TRBV3-1 (or the pseudogene TRBV3-2), with D perhaps TRBD1 (5 bases). Trimming left V 4 bases short and J 5 bases short, with 17 bases between. Germline assignment: CDR1 LGHDT and CDR2 YNNKEL (reference sequence). This CDR3 comprises 15 residues. The CDR3 DNA reads TGTGCCAGCAGCCTCGGCGGGGGGAGTAGTACTGAAGCTTTCTTT. Amino acid sequence: CASSLGGGSSTEAFF.

This chain connects TRBV6-1 to TRBJ2-7; 12 bases are a match to TRBD2. The CDR3 extends over 14 amino acids. CDR1 is MNHNS, CDR2 SASEGT, per germline. V dropped 3 bases and J dropped 7; count of bases not matched to a gene: 4. In DNA form, the CDR3 reads TGTGCCAGCAGTGAGTTTGGGACTAGCGGGGAGCAGTACTTC. Translation gives CASSEFGTSGEQYF.

The genes are TRBV6-5 and TRBJ1-1; D call uncertain. V shed 6 bases and J shed 0 bases, with 11 bases lying between them. CDR1 MNHEY and CDR2 SVGAGI come from the germline V gene. CDR3 length: 14 amino acids. The DNA for the CDR3 is TGTGCCAGCAGGCGCACGGAGATGAACACTGAAGCTTTCTTT. It encodes CASRRTEMNTEAFF.

The chain recombines TRBV5-4 with TRBJ1-2; D ambiguous. The CDR3 covers 14 residues. V gave up 0 bases and J gave up 1 base, with 7 bases separating them. The germline gives CDR1 SGHNT, CDR2 YYREEE (reference sequence). CDR3 nucleotide sequence: TGTGCCAGCAGCTTGGACCAGGTTAACTATGGCTACACCTTC. Residues: CASSLDQVNYGYTF.

This chain's CDR3 is CAEGGSWARKNIQYF. CDR3 nucleotide sequence: TGTGCCGAGGGTGGCTCCTGGGCCCGGAAAAACATTCAGTACTTC. V usage is TRBV21-1 and J usage is TRBJ2-4; the table's D call, TRBD2, has no DNA check behind it. TRBV21-1 is flagged as a pseudogene. CDR3 length: 15 amino acids.

The chain joins TRBV6-5 to TRBJ2-1, with D tentatively TRBD1 (5 bases). V lost 7 bases and J 6 bases, leaving 10 bases between the germline ends. Germline CDR1 MNHEY, CDR2 SVGAGI. The CDR3 runs 12 residues. The CDR3 spells CASNPGFNEQFF. The DNA for the CDR3 is TGTGCCAGCAATCCAGGGTTCAATGAGCAGTTCTTC.

The rearrangement joins TRBV3-1 (or the pseudogene TRBV3-2) to TRBJ2-4, with D possibly TRBD1 on 5 matching bases. CDR3 length equals 15 residues. V dropped 4 bases and J dropped 6 bases, with 16 bases sitting between them. From germline, CDR1 is LGHDT and CDR2 YNNKEL (reference sequence). CDR3 bases: TGTGCCAGCAGCCTTCCTTCAGGGAAAGGAAACATTCAGTACTTC. Amino acids: CASSLPSGKGNIQYF.

This clone was seen only a few times. The V gene is TRBV25-1, the J gene TRBJ1-6; perhaps TRBD1 as D (6 bases). The CDR3 is made up of 16 amino acids. The V end was cut by 1 base, the J end by 8 bases, with 15 bases between. Germline loops: CDR1 MGHDK, CDR2 SYGVNS. As DNA, the CDR3 is TGTGCCAGCAGTGAATTCAGGACAGCGCTCCATTCACCCCTCCACTTT. Residues: CASSEFRTALHSPLHF.